The 22 T cell receptor beta chains below were found in one sample sequenced in a study of cytomegalovirus exposure and HLA in healthy donors. Vbeta (60) and Jbeta (13) primers were used in the PCR. Sequencing used immunoSEQ multiplex PCR; TCRdb keeps in-frame clones, though not all of them. Found here are 100,000 to 150,000 clones, under 85% of them singletons; the top ten hold 9.5% to 15%. The sample consisted of PBMCs. These receptors came from a woman aged 40 to 49 in good health and CMV-seropositive.

This chain joins TRBV28 and TRBJ1-2; D unresolved. CDR3 length: 13 amino acids. Germline CDR1 MDHEN, CDR2 SYDVKM. Trimming cost V 4 bases and J 4 bases, with 10 bases left between them. The CDR3 spells CASSWASAYGYTF. The DNA for the CDR3 is TGTGCCAGCAGTTGGGCCTCGGCCTATGGCTACACCTTC.

The chain uses TRBV5-4 and TRBJ1-3; TRBD1 agrees at 7 bases. CDR1 is SGHNT and CDR2 is YYREEE in the germline V gene (reference sequence). The CDR3 has 14 amino acids. With 3 bases clipped from V and 3 bases from J, the junction kept 3 bases outside the gene matches. The CDR3 DNA follows: TGTGCCAGCAGCTCCGGGACAGATGGAAACACCATATATTTT. This translates into CASSSGTDGNTIYF.

The CDR3 sequence is CASSRTGTAVLNTEAFF. In nucleotides, the CDR3 is TGTGCCAGCAGTCGTACCGGGACAGCAGTATTGAACACTGAAGCTTTCTTT. The chain couples TRBV11-2 to TRBJ1-1; 7 bases fit TRBD1. The CDR3 loop spans 17 amino acids. Germline CDR1 SGHAT, CDR2 FQNNGV. After removal of 6 bases from V and 0 bases from J, the junction contained 13 bases not matched to a gene.

This chain links TRBV7-9 with TRBJ2-1; D is ambiguous. CDR1 is SEHNR and CDR2 is FQNEAQ in the germline V gene (reference sequence). The V and J ends lost 1 base and 9 bases respectively, with 7 bases between them. CDR3 length: 12 amino acids. The CDR3 DNA sequence: TGTGCCAGCAGCTTAGGAGATTTTGAGCAGTTCTTC. It yields the protein CASSLGDFEQFF.

V is TRBV29-1 and J is TRBJ1-2; no reliable D call. The CDR3 totals 13 residues. V gave up 5 bases and J gave up 8 bases, with 18 bases separating them. Germline CDR1 and CDR2: SQVTM and ANQGSEA. CDR3 sequence (DNA): TGCAGCGTTCGAGGACTGGGAAGTGGGGGCTACACCTTC. Protein product: CSVRGLGSGGYTF.

This chain joins TRBV7-9 and TRBJ2-1; weak D call: TRBD2 (6 bases). The length of the CDR3 is 16 residues. CDR1 is SEHNR and CDR2 is FQNEAQ in the germline V gene (reference sequence). Trimming shortened V by 4 bases and J by 7 bases, and 20 bases separated the two germline ends. DNA for the CDR3: TGTGCCAGCAGCTCGTCGCGGGACCGGTTCAGGAATGAGCAGTTCTTC. Translating it yields CASSSSRDRFRNEQFF.

V is TRBV19 and J is TRBJ2-1; 11 nucleotides line up with TRBD2. Germline V gene lookup returns CDR1 LNHDA and CDR2 SQIVND (reference sequence). Trimming removed 8 bases from V and 5 bases from J; junction bases left unmatched: 2. CDR3 length equals 13 residues. The CDR3 bases are TGTGCCAGTGGGGGACTAGCGGACAATGAGCAGTTCTTC. The encoded protein is CASGGLADNEQFF. The full variable domain, completed using reference TRBV19 and TRBJ2-1, is DGGITQSPKYLFRKEGQNVTLSCEQNLNHDAMYWYRQDPGQGLRLIYYSQIVNDFQKGDIAEGYSVSREKKESFPLTVTSAQKNPTAFYLCASGGLADNEQFFGPGTRLTVL.

The J gene is TRBJ2-5, the V gene TRBV5-4; 14 nucleotides match TRBD2. V lost 4 bases and J lost 5; bases outside the gene matches: 7. The CDR3 covers 16 residues. Per germline, CDR1 SGHNT and CDR2 YYREEE (reference sequence). CDR3 DNA: TGTGCCAGCAGCCCGAGGACTAGCGGGAGGTCGGAGACCCAGTACTTC. It specifies CASSPRTSGRSETQYF.

J is TRBJ2-4 and V is TRBV25-1, with 10 bases that match TRBD2. CDR3 length: 17 residues. The V and J ends lost 4 bases and 1 base, in that order; junction bases with no gene match: 7. The V gene's germline CDR1 is MGHDK and CDR2 SYGVNS. This CDR3 reads CASSGHGLADAKNIQYF. The DNA of the CDR3 is TGTGCCAGCAGTGGACACGGACTAGCGGATGCCAAAAACATTCAGTACTTC.

This clone has just one count. The chain has TRBV15 and TRBJ2-7; D not certain. Germline CDR1 reads LNHNV; CDR2 reads YYDKDF (reference sequence). The CDR3 length is 12 residues. V dropped 6 bases and J dropped 7 bases, with 13 bases sitting between them. The CDR3 region has the DNA TGTGCCACCAGAAACCAGTCGAAAGAGCAGTACTTC. As protein: CATRNQSKEQYF.

This chain uses TRBV19 with TRBJ2-4; D might be TRBD2 (6 bases). Germline CDR1 LNHDA, CDR2 SQIVND (reference sequence). V was cut by 7 bases and J by 3 bases, with 19 bases left in between. CDR3 length: 16 amino acids. CDR3 loop: CASTGPAGPGKNIQYF. In DNA, the CDR3 is TGTGCCAGTACCGGACCGGCGGGGCCGGGCAAAAACATTCAGTACTTC.

This clone has at least ten counts. The genes are TRBV9 and TRBJ1-2; possible D gene TRBD1, 6 bases. The CDR3 sequence is 13 residues long. V lost 4 bases, J lost 5 bases, and 12 bases lay in between. Germline assignment: CDR1 SGDLS and CDR2 YYNGEE. CDR3 sequence (DNA): TGTGCCAGCAGCCCAGCGGACAGATATGGCTACACCTTC. Translation gives CASSPADRYGYTF.

V gene TRBV29-1 combines with J gene TRBJ2-3; D gene uncertain. V dropped 5 bases and J dropped 1 base, with 10 bases sitting between them. This CDR3 is 13 amino acids long. CDR1 SQVTM and CDR2 ANQGSEA come from the germline V gene. The CDR3 bases are TGCAGCGTTCGTTCCCCCGGCACAGATACGCAGTATTTT. Protein sequence: CSVRSPGTDTQYF.

The V gene is TRBV6-5, the J gene TRBJ2-3; the match to TRBD2 covers 9 bases. V gave up 6 bases and J gave up 5 bases; unmatched junction bases: 3. CDR3 length: 13 residues. CDR1 and CDR2 (germline): MNHEY, SVGAGI. The DNA of the CDR3 is TGTGCCAGCAGCCTTAGCGGGAGAGATACGCAGTATTTT. It translates to CASSLSGRDTQYF.

This clone occurred a few times. The chain joins TRBV19 to TRBJ2-7, with 12 nucleotides matching TRBD1. Trimming at V came to 5 bases and at J to 4 bases, leaving 6 bases not matched to a gene. The CDR3 length is 15 residues. Germline-derived CDR1 and CDR2 are LNHDA and SQIVND (reference sequence). The CDR3 sequence: CASSLPGQGAYEQYF. The CDR3 DNA is TGTGCCAGTAGTCTACCGGGACAGGGGGCTTACGAGCAGTACTTC.

This rearrangement joins TRBV29-1 to TRBJ1-5, with TRBD1 as a possible D gene (5 bases). Trimming shortened V by 7 bases and J by 9 bases, and 16 bases separated the two germline ends. Germline values: CDR1 SQVTM, CDR2 ANQGSEA. The CDR3 is made up of 12 amino acids. The CDR3 sequence: CSGGTGEGPQHF. The CDR3 DNA reads TGCAGCGGGGGGACGGGAGAGGGGCCCCAGCATTTT.

The gene calls are TRBV7-9 and TRBJ2-5; D unresolved. The end of the DNA fits TRBJ2-7 better, so the J call may be wrong. Germline V CDR1 and CDR2: SEHNR, FQNEAQ (reference sequence). The CDR3 totals 13 residues. The CDR3 spells CASSLYEDYEQYF. CDR3 nucleotides: TGTGCCAGCAGCTTGTACGAGGACTACGAGCAGTACTTC.

The CDR3 nucleotides read TGTGCCAGCAGCTTAAACAGGGGTGGTGAAGCTTTCTTT. Amino acid sequence: CASSLNRGGEAFF. The chain carries TRBV11-2 and TRBJ1-1, with 7 nucleotides matching TRBD1. V shed 2 bases, J shed 7 bases, and the junction held 4 bases outside the gene matches. The CDR3 consists of 13 residues. CDR1 and CDR2 from the germline V gene are SGHAT and FQNNGV.

This clone was detected only once. This chain joins TRBV30 and TRBJ1-1, with 7 positions matching TRBD1. V was pared by 4 bases and J by 0 bases, with 8 bases of the junction left unmatched. CDR1 and CDR2 (germline): GTSNPN, SVGIG (reference sequence). The length of the CDR3 is 15 residues. The DNA of the CDR3 is TGTGCCTGGACCCGGGACAGTCCGATGAACACTGAAGCTTTCTTT. The encoded protein is CAWTRDSPMNTEAFF.

The V and J genes are TRBV18 and TRBJ1-2, with 8 bases aligning to TRBD1. With V trimmed by 3 bases and J by 3 bases, 12 bases remained unmatched. The CDR3 totals 17 residues. Germline assignment: CDR1 KGHSH and CDR2 LQKENI. CDR3 sequence reads: CASSPKGQGHDYYGYTF. Written as DNA, the CDR3 is TGTGCCAGCTCACCGAAAGGACAGGGACATGATTACTATGGCTACACCTTC.

The chain joins TRBV6-5 to TRBJ1-6; 10 bases line up with TRBD1. The V gene's germline CDR1 is MNHEY and CDR2 SVGAGI. J was trimmed by 7 bases and V by 2 bases; bases with no gene match: 2. CDR3 length equals 15 residues. The CDR3 DNA follows: TGTGCCAGCAGTTACACGGGACAGGGGAATTCACCCCTCCACTTT. Protein: CASSYTGQGNSPLHF.

The J gene is TRBJ1-2, the V gene TRBV5-1; no definite D call. In germline, CDR1 is SGHRS, CDR2 YFSETQ. The V end lost 0 bases, the J end lost 3 bases, and 9 bases lay between the germline ends. This CDR3 has 14 amino acids. The DNA of the CDR3 is TGCGCCAGCAGCTTGGTTGGCAGTGACTATGGCTACACCTTC. Translating it yields CASSLVGSDYGYTF.